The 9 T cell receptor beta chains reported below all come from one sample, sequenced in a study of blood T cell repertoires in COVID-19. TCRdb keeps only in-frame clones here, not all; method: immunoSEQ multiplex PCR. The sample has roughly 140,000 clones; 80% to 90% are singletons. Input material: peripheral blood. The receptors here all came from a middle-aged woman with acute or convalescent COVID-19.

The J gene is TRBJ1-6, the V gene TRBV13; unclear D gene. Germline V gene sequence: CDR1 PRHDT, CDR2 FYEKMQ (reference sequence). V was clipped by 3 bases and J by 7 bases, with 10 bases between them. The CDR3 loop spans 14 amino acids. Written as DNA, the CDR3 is TGTGCCAGCAGCTTGAGAGGGCTAAATTCACCCCTCCACTTT. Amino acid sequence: CASSLRGLNSPLHF.

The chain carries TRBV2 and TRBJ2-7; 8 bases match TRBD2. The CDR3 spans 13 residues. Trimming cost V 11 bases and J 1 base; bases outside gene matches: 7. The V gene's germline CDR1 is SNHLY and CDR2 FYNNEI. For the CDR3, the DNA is TGTGCCCGGCGGGCTAGCGGGTCCTACGAGCAGTACTTC. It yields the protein CARRASGSYEQYF.

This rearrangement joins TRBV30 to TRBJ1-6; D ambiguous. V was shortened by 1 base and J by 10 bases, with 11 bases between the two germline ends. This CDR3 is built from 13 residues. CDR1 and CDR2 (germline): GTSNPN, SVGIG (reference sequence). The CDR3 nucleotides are TGTGCCTGGAGTGCTGGAGCCAGCTCACCCCTCCACTTT. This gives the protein CAWSAGASSPLHF.

The CDR3 is CASSARLAGYETQYF. CDR3 sequence (DNA): TGTGCCAGCAGCGCGAGACTAGCGGGATACGAGACCCAGTACTTC. The V gene is TRBV11-2, the J gene TRBJ2-5; TRBD2 aligns across 11 bases. This CDR3 has 15 residues. The germline V gene encodes CDR1 SGHAT and CDR2 FQNNGV. V lost 5 bases to trimming and J lost 5 bases; unmatched junction nucleotides: 7.

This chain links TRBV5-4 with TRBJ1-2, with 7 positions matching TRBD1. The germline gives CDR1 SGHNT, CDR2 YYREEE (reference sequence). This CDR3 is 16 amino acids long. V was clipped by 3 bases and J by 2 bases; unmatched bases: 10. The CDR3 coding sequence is TGTGCCAGCAGCTCGGTGAATGACAGGGCAAACTATGGCTACACCTTC. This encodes CASSSVNDRANYGYTF.

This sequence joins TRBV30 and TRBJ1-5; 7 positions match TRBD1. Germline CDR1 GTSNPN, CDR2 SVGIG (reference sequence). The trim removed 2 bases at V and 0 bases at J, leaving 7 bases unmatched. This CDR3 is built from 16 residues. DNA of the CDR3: TGTGCCTGGAGTAAACAGGGGCTTTATAGCAATCAGCCCCAGCATTTT. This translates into CAWSKQGLYSNQPQHF.

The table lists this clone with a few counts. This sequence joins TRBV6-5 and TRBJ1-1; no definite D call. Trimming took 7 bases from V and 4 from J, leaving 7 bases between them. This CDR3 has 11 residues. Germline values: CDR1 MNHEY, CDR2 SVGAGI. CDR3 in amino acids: CASMGRTEAFF. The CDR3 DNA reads TGTGCCAGCATGGGCCGCACTGAAGCTTTCTTT.

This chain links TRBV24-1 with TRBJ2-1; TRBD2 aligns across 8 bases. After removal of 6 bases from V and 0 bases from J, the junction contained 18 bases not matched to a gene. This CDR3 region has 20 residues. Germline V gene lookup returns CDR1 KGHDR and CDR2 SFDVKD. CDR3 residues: CATSPIRGGAPFSSYNEQFF. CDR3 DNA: TGTGCCACCAGTCCTATACGGGGGGGGGCCCCCTTTAGCTCCTACAATGAGCAGTTCTTC.

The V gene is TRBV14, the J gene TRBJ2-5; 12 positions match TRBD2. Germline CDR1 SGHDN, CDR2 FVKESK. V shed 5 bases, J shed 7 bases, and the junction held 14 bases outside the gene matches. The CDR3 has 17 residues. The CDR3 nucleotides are TGTGCCAGCAGCGCTATGAGGACTAGCGGGGCGACCGGGACCCAGTACTTC. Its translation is CASSAMRTSGATGTQYF.